The 6 T cell receptor beta chains in this list originate from one sample, sequenced in a study of blood T cell repertoires in COVID-19. TCRdb's copy holds only in-frame clones and misses some; the assay was immunoSEQ multiplex PCR. Seen here are fewer than 500,000 clones, roughly 90% observed once, and the top ten hold 0.8% to 0.85%. The sequenced sample was peripheral blood. These receptors were collected from a man aged 18 to 29 with COVID-19, enrolled during active disease.

The chain joins TRBV29-1 to TRBJ1-1; no definite D call. The germline V and J ends were trimmed by 8 bases and 3 bases, with 10 bases remaining between them. This CDR3 region has 11 residues. From germline, CDR1 is SQVTM and CDR2 ANQGSEA. The CDR3 loop reads CSWAGDTEAFF. The CDR3 nucleotides are TGCAGCTGGGCCGGGGACACTGAAGCTTTCTTT.

This CDR3 is CASSMGDRGLYQPQHF. The DNA for the CDR3 is TGTGCCAGTAGTATGGGAGACAGGGGGCTTTATCAGCCCCAGCATTTT. The V gene is TRBV19, the J gene TRBJ1-5; TRBD1 matches 10 bases. With V trimmed by 3 bases and J by 5 bases, 7 bases remained unmatched. The CDR3 has 16 residues. CDR1 LNHDA and CDR2 SQIVND come from the germline V gene (reference sequence).

This chain links TRBV5-6 with TRBJ2-1; possibly TRBD2 for D (6 bases). The V end was cut by 0 bases, the J end by 0 bases, with 19 bases between. The CDR3 loop spans 19 amino acids. The germline CDR1 and CDR2 sequences are SGHDT and YYEEEE. The DNA for the CDR3 is TGTGCCAGCAGCTTGGGGCTTTACCATAGCGGCAGCTCCTACAATGAGCAGTTCTTC. This codes for CASSLGLYHSGSSYNEQFF.

This chain connects TRBV3-1 (or the pseudogene TRBV3-2) to TRBJ2-2; no reliable D call. Germline CDR1 and CDR2: LGHDT and YNNKEL (reference sequence). This CDR3 comprises 13 residues. Between the trimmed V and J ends, which lost 4 bases and 6 bases, there was a span of 9 bases. Here the CDR3 reads CASSRAAAGELFF. The CDR3 DNA is TGTGCCAGCAGCCGCGCGGCAGCCGGGGAGCTGTTTTTT.

The V gene is TRBV7-9, the J gene TRBJ1-6, with D perhaps TRBD1 (6 bases). This CDR3 has 17 amino acids. The germline gives CDR1 SEHNR, CDR2 FQNEAQ (reference sequence). Trimming took off 4 bases at V and 0 bases at J, with 13 bases between the two ends. CDR3 sequence: CASSYLTGSSYNSPLHF. The CDR3 bases are TGTGCCAGCAGCTATTTAACAGGGAGCTCCTATAATTCACCCCTCCACTTT.

The V and J genes are TRBV2 and TRBJ1-2, with 8 bases lining up with TRBD1. The CDR3 spans 15 residues. V shed 5 bases, J shed 8 bases, and the junction held 13 bases outside the gene matches. Germline V gene data show CDR1 as SNHLY and CDR2 as FYNNEI. CDR3 in amino acids: CASSRIIQGERGYTF. CDR3 nucleotide sequence: TGTGCCAGCAGTAGGATTATACAGGGGGAGAGGGGCTACACCTTC.